What follows are 4 T cell receptor beta chains derived from one specimen sequenced in a study of T-cell memory formation after mild COVID-19. MiXCR, run by TCRdb on the 5' RACE reads, gives a single entry per CDR3 protein. The table lists about 560,000 distinct CDR3 sequences, around 17% of them singletons. Sequenced sample: PBMCs or a T cell subset sorted from them (not recorded which). These receptors originate from an adult woman who had mild COVID-19 (a few samples of this study predate the infection). Cell type and time point are not known.

This clonotype was seen a handful of times. This chain joins TRBV20-1 and TRBJ2-5; D is perhaps TRBD2 (6 bases). CDR1 is DFQATT, CDR2 SNEGSKA, per germline (reference sequence). The V and J ends lost 4 bases and 5 bases respectively, with 14 bases between them. This CDR3 has 13 amino acids. The CDR3 protein is CSAIWGGGETQYF. In DNA form, the CDR3 reads TGCAGTGCTATTTGGGGCGGAGGGGAGACCCAGTACTTC.

This clonotype showed up just a few times. CDR3 in DNA: TGTGCCAGCAGTTTCGTGCATGGCGTTAGTGAGCAGTACTTC. Translating gives CASSFVHGVSEQYF. This chain uses TRBV27 with TRBJ2-7; D gene uncertain. The CDR3 sequence is 14 residues long. From germline, CDR1 is MNHEY and CDR2 SMNVEV (reference sequence). V lost 3 bases to trimming and J lost 7 bases, with 16 bases between them.

This clonotype was observed a few times. In DNA, the CDR3 is TGTGCCAGTACACAAGGGGTCGCGGGAAAAGAGACCCAGTACTTC. This sequence encodes CASTQGVAGKETQYF. The chain recombines TRBV19 with TRBJ2-5; possible D gene TRBD2, 6 bases. CDR1 LNHDA and CDR2 SQIVND come from the germline V gene (reference sequence). There are 15 residues in the CDR3. V lost 7 bases to trimming and J lost 3 bases, with 18 bases between them.

This chain links TRBV7-9 with TRBJ1-5; the match to TRBD1 covers 7 bases. The J segment lost 0 bases and the V segment lost 5 bases, leaving 10 bases of the junction unmatched. Germline CDR1 reads SEHNR; CDR2 reads FQNEAQ (reference sequence). CDR3 length: 17 amino acids. CDR3 in amino acids: CASSRGQRLNSNQPQHF. CDR3 nucleotide sequence: TGTGCCAGCAGCCGGGGACAGAGGTTAAATAGCAATCAGCCCCAGCATTTT.